The clone carrying this T cell receptor beta chain was found many times. The antigen remains undetermined. Between the trimmed V and J ends, which lost 7 bases and 7 bases, there was a span of 10 bases. Germline CDR1 ENHRY, CDR2 SYGVKD. This CDR3 spans 11 amino acids. MiXCR was run by TCRdb on the reads, yielding one entry per CDR3 protein. The top ten hold about 14% of the sample, which has about 310,000 distinct CDR3 sequences, 20% to 30% seen once. The source of the sample is a study of T cell repertoires in cytomegalovirus infection. The J gene is TRBJ1-2, the V gene TRBV10-3; D is perhaps TRBD1 (6 bases). The clonotype comes from a human donor in good health (CMV status not recorded). Some clones in this sample may be carry-over from other donors' samples. Sequencing used cultured PBMCs, obtained from culture after CMV antigen stimulation. The CDR3 DNA follows: TGTGCCATCACCTCAGGGGTTGGCTACACCTTC. Translation: CAITSGVGYTF.